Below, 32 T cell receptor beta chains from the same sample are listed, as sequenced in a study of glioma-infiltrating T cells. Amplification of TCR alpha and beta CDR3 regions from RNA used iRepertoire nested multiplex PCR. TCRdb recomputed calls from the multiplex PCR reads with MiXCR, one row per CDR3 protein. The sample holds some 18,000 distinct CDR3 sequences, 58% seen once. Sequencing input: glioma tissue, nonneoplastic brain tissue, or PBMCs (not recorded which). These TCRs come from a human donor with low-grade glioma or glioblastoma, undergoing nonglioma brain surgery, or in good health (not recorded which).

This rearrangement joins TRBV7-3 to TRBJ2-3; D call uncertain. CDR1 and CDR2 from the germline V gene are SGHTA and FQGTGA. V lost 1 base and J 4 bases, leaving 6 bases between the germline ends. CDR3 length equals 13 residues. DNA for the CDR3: TGTGCCAGCAGCTTAAAGGTCCCAGATACGCAGTATTTT. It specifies CASSLKVPDTQYF.

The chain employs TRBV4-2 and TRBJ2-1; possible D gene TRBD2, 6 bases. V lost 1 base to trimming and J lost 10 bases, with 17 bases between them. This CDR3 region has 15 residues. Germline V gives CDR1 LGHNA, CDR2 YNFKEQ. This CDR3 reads CASSQVSEDYVEQFF. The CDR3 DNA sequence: TGTGCCAGCAGCCAAGTGTCCGAGGACTACGTGGAGCAGTTCTTC.

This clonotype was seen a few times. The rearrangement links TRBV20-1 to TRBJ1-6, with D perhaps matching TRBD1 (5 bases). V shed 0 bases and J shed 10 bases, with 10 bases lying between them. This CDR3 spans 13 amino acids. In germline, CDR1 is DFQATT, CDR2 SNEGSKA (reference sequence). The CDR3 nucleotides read TGCAGTGCTAGAGATCTAGGGGAATCACCCCTCCACTTT. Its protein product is CSARDLGESPLHF.

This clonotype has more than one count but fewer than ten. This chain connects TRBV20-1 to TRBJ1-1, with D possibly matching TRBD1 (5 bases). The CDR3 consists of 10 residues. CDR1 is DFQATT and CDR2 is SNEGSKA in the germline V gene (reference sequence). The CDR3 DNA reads TGCACCTCTAGGGGCACTGAAGCTTTCTTT. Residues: CTSRGTEAFF.

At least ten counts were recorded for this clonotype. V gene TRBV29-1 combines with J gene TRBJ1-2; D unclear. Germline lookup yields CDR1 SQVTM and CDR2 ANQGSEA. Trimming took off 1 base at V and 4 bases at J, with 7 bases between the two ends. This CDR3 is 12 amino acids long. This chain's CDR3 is CSVEATPYGYTF. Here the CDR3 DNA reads TGCAGCGTTGAAGCGACCCCCTATGGCTACACCTTC. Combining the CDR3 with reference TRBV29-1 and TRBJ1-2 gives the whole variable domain SAVISQKPSRDICQRGTSLTIQCQVDSQVTMMFWYRQQPGQSLTLIATANQGSEATYESGFVIDKFPISRPNLTFSTLTVSNMSPEDSSIYLCSVEATPYGYTFGSGTRLTVV.

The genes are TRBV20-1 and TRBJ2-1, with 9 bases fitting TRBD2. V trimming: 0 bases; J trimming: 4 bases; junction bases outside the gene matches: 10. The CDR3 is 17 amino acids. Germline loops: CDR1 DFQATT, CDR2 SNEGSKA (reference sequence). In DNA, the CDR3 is TGCAGTGCTAGAGATTCGGGCGGGGGGGCCGCATACAATGAGCAGTTCTTC. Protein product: CSARDSGGGAAYNEQFF.

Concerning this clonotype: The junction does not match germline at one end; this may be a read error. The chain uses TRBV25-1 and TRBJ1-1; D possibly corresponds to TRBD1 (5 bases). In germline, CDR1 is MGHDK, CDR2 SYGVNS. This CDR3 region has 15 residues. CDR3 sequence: CASSEGLGTLSEALF. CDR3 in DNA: TGTGCCAGCAGTGAAGGACTCGGGACCCTCAGTGAAGCTCTCTTT.

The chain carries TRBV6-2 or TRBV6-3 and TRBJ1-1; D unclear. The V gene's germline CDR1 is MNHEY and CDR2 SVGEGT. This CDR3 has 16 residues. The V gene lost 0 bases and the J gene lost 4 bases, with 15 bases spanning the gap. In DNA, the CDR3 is TGTGCCAGCAGTTACTCGCGCCGGAGTAAAGCCACTGAAGCTTTCTTT. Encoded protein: CASSYSRRSKATEAFF.

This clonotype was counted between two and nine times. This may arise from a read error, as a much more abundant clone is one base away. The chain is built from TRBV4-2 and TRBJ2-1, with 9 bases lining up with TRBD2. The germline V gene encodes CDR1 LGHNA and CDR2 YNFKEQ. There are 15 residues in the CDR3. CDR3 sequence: CASRQAGGSYNEQFF. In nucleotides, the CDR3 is TGTGCCAGCAGACAAGCGGGGGGCTCCTACAATGAGCAGTTCTTC.

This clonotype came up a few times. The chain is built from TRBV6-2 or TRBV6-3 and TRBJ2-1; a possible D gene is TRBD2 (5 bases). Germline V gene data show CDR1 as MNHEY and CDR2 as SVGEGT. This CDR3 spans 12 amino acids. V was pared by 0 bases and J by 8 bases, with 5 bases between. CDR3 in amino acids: CASSYSGDEQFF. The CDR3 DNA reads TGTGCCAGCAGTTACTCGGGAGATGAGCAGTTCTTC.

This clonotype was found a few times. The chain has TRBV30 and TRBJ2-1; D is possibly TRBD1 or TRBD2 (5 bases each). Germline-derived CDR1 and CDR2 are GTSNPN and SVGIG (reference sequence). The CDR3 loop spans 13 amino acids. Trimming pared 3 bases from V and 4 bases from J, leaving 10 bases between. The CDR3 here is CAWRLGTYNEQFF. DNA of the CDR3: TGTGCCTGGAGGCTGGGGACGTACAATGAGCAGTTCTTC.

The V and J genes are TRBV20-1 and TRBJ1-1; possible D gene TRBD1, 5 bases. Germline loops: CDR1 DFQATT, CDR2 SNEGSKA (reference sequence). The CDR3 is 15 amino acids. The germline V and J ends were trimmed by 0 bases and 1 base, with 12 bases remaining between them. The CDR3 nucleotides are TGCAGTGCTAGAGATGCAGGGCTAGGGAACACTGAAGCTTTCTTT. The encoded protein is CSARDAGLGNTEAFF.

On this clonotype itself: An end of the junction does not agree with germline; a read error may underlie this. The CDR3 region is CATRGTGEPGELFF. In nucleotides, the CDR3 is TGCGCTACCCGGGGGACAGGCGAGCCCGGGGAGCTGTTTTTT. The genes are TRBV6-2 or TRBV6-3 and TRBJ2-2; 8 bases are a match to TRBD1. CDR3 length: 14 amino acids. Germline assignment: CDR1 MNHEY and CDR2 SVGEGT.

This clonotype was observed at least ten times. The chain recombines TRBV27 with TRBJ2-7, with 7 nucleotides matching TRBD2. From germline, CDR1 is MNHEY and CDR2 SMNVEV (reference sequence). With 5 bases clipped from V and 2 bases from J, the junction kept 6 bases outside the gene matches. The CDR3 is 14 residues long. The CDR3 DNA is TGTGCCAGCAGTCTCAGGGAGGGGACCTACGAGCAGTACTTC. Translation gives CASSLREGTYEQYF.

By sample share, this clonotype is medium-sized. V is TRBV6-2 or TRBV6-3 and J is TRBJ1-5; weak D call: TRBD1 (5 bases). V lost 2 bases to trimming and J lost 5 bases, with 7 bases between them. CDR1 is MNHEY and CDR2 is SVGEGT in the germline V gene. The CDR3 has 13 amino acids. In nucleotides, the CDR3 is TGTGCCAGCAGTTACCAGGGACATCAGCCCCAGCATTTT. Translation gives CASSYQGHQPQHF.

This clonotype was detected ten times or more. CDR3 coding DNA: TGTGCCAGCAGTTTACTAGTGAGCGATCAAAACATTCAGTACTTC. Protein sequence: CASSLLVSDQNIQYF. The rearrangement joins TRBV28 to TRBJ2-4; D unclear. CDR1 MDHEN and CDR2 SYDVKM come from the germline V gene. Deletions cut 2 bases from V and 5 bases from J, with 13 bases between. The CDR3 totals 15 residues.

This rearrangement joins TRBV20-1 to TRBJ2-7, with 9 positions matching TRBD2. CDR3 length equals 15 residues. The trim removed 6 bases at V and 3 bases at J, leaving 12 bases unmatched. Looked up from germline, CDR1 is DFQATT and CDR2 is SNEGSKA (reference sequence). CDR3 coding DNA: TGCAGTGCCGCGGGCGCCTTGACTAGCGGCTACGAGCAGTACTTC. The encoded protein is CSAAGALTSGYEQYF.

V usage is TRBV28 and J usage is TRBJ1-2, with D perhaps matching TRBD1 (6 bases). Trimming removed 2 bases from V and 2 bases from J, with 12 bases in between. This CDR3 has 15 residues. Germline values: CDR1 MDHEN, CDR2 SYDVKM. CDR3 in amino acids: CASSLPGGSNYGYTF. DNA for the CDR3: TGTGCCAGCAGTTTACCCGGGGGCAGCAACTATGGCTACACCTTC.

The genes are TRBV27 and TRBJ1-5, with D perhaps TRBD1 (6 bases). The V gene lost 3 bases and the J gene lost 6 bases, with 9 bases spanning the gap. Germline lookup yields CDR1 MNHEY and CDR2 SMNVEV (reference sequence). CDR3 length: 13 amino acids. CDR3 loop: CASSFDRSQPQHF. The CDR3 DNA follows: TGTGCCAGCAGTTTCGACAGGAGTCAGCCCCAGCATTTT.

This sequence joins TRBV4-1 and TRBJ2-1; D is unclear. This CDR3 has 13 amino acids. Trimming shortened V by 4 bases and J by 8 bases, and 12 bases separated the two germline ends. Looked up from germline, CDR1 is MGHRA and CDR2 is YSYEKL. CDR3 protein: CASSPPPGYEQFF. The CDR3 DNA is TGCGCCAGCAGCCCACCCCCAGGATATGAGCAGTTCTTC.

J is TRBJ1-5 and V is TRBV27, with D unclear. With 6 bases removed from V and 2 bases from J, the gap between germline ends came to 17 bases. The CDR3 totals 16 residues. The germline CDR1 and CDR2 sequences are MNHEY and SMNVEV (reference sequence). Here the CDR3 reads CASSPSRAMGNQPQHF. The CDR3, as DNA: TGTGCCAGCAGCCCATCTCGGGCGATGGGCAATCAGCCCCAGCATTTT.

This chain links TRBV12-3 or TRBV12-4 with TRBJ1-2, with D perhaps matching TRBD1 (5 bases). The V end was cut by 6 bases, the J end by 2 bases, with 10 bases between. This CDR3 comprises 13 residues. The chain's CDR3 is CASRVDTNYGYTF. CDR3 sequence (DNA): TGTGCCAGCAGGGTGGACACCAACTATGGCTACACCTTC.

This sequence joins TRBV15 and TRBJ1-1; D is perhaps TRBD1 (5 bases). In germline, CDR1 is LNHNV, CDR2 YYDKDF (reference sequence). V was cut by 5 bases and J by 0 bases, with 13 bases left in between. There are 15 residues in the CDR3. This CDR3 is CATSWAGTLNTEAFF. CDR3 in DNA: TGTGCCACCAGCTGGGCCGGGACTTTGAACACTGAAGCTTTCTTT.

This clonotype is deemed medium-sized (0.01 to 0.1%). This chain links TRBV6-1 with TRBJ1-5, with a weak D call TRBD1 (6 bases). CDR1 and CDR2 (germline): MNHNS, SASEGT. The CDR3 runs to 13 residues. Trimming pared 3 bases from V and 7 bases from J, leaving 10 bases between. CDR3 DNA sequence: TGTGCCAGCAGTGACACAGGGAAACAGCCCCAGCATTTT. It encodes CASSDTGKQPQHF.

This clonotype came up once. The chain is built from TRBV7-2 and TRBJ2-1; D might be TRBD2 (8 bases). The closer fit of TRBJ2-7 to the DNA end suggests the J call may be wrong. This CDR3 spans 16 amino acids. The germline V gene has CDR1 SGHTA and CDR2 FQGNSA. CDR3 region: CASSLPSGGGVYEQYF. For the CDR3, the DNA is TGTGCCAGCAGCCTGCCGTCGGGAGGGGGCGTCTACGAGCAGTACTTC.

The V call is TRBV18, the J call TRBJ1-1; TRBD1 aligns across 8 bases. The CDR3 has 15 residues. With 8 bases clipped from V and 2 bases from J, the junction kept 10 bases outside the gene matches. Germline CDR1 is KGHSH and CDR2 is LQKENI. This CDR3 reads CASSLTGGTNTEAFF. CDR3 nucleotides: TGTGCCAGCAGCTTAACAGGGGGAACAAACACTGAAGCTTTCTTT.

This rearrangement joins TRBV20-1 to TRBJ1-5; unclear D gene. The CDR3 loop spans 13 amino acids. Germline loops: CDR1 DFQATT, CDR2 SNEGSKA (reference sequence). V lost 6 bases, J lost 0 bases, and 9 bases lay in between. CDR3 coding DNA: TGCAGTGCCCTCAGTTATAGCAATCAGCCCCAGCATTTT. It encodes CSALSYSNQPQHF.

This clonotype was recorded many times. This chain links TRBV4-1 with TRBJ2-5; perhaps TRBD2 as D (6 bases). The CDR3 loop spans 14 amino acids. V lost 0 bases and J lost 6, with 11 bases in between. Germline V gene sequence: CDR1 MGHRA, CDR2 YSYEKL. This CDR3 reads CASSQERGRQTQYF. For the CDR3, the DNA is TGCGCCAGCAGCCAAGAGCGGGGTCGGCAGACCCAGTACTTC.

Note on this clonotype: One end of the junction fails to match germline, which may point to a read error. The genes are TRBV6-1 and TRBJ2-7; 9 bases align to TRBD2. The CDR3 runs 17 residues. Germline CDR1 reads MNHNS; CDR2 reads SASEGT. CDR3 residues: CASSQRLAGIGSYEQYF. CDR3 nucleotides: TGCGCCAGCAGTCAGAGGCTAGCGGGAATAGGCTCCTACGAGCAGTACTTC.

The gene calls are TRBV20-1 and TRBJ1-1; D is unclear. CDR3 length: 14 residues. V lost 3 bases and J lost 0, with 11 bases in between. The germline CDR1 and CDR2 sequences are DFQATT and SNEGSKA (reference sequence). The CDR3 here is CSASPLTMNTEAFF. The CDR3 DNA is TGCAGTGCTAGTCCACTTACCATGAACACTGAAGCTTTCTTT.

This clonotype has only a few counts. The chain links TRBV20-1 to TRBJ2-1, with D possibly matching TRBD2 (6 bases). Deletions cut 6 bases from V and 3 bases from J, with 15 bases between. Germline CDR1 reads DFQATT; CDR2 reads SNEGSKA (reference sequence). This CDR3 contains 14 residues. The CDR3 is CSAKTSQSYNEQFF. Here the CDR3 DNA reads TGCAGTGCCAAGACTAGTCAAAGCTACAATGAGCAGTTCTTC.

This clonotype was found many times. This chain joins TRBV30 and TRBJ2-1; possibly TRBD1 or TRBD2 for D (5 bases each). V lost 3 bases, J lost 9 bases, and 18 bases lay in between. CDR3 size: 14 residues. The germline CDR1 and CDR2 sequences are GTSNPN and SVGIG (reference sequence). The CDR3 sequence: CAWSKPQGAGEQFF. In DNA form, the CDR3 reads TGTGCCTGGAGCAAACCCCAAGGGGCGGGTGAGCAGTTCTTC.